Shown below are 6 T cell receptor beta chains from a single sample sequenced in a study of control samples from healthy donors and cancer patients. Profiled with immunoSEQ multiplex PCR; TCRdb holds only in-frame clones, not every one. This sample has about 410,000 clones, with 80% to 95% found just once. Source material: PBMCs. These receptor sequences come from a man between 40 and 49 years old with head and neck cancer.

V usage is TRBV3-1 (or the pseudogene TRBV3-2) and J usage is TRBJ1-2; 10 bases map to TRBD1. This CDR3 is 14 amino acids long. The trim removed 3 bases at V and 6 bases at J, leaving 4 bases unmatched. Germline V gene lookup returns CDR1 LGHDT and CDR2 YNNKEL (reference sequence). CDR3 region: CASSHGDRGNGYTF. DNA of the CDR3: TGTGCCAGCAGCCACGGGGACAGGGGCAATGGCTACACCTTC.

The chain has TRBV4-3 and TRBJ2-1; tentatively, D is TRBD1 (6 bases). CDR1 is LGHNA, CDR2 YSLEER, per germline. V was pared by 7 bases and J by 7 bases, with 8 bases between. The CDR3 is 11 amino acids. The CDR3 DNA reads as TGCGCCAGCACACAGGGAAATGAGCAGTTCTTC. Translation gives CASTQGNEQFF.

The chain combines TRBV6-5 with TRBJ2-2; D is ambiguous. CDR3 length: 14 residues. Trimming left V 7 bases short and J 1 base short, with 10 bases between. The germline gives CDR1 MNHEY, CDR2 SVGAGI. The CDR3 here is CASTYGRNTGELFF. CDR3 nucleotide sequence: TGTGCCAGCACCTACGGAAGGAACACCGGGGAGCTGTTTTTT.

This clone was counted a few times. V and J are TRBV7-2 and TRBJ1-4; TRBD1 matches at 7 bases. J lost 4 bases, V lost 6 bases, and 5 bases had no gene match. CDR3 length: 14 residues. The germline V gene has CDR1 SGHTA and CDR2 FQGNSA. The CDR3 here is CASRKTGSNEKLFF. CDR3 nucleotide sequence: TGTGCCAGCAGAAAGACAGGGAGTAATGAAAAACTGTTTTTT.

The chain couples TRBV4-3 to TRBJ1-6; D remains unclear. The CDR3 has 14 residues. Germline CDR1 and CDR2: LGHNA and YSLEER. The germline V and J ends were trimmed by 0 bases and 8 bases, with 8 bases remaining between them. The CDR3: CASSQDRAYSPLHF. In nucleotides, the CDR3 is TGCGCCAGCAGCCAAGATCGAGCCTATTCACCCCTCCACTTT.

The J gene is TRBJ2-2, the V gene TRBV27, with TRBD2 identical over 14 bases. The V segment lost 6 bases and the J segment 3 bases; nucleotides outside the gene matches: 6. Germline assignment: CDR1 MNHEY and CDR2 SMNVEV (reference sequence). The CDR3 runs 17 residues. The DNA of the CDR3 is TGTGCCAGCAGCTCACCGGGACTAGCGGGGGACACCGGGGAGCTGTTTTTT. Translated, it gives CASSSPGLAGDTGELFF.